This TCR beta chain was captured in a study of a mutant IDH1 vaccine in newly diagnosed glioma. Using immunoSEQ multiplex PCR, the repertoire was profiled, and TCRdb retains in-frame clones only, with some absent. The sample contains over 55,000 clones, 75% to 85% of which appear only once. This sample's time point: week 35, safety follow-up. The content of each vaccine dose was 300 ug of mutant IDH1 20-mer peptide, and topical imiquimod accompanied it. As to this clone: The target antigen is unknown.

The sequenced sample was PBMCs, obtained from a glioma patient whose treatment included an IDH1 peptide vaccine. The clonotype comes from a man aged 35 to 55 with glioma.

DNA of the CDR3: TGCGCCAGCAGTCAGAGCAGTAGCTCCTACGAGCAGTACTTC. Protein product: CASSQSSSSYEQYF. This rearrangement joins TRBV23-1 to TRBJ2-7; D unresolved. TRBV23-1 is an ORF, with its function uncertain. V gave up 3 bases and J gave up 0 bases, with 9 bases separating them. There are 14 residues in the CDR3.